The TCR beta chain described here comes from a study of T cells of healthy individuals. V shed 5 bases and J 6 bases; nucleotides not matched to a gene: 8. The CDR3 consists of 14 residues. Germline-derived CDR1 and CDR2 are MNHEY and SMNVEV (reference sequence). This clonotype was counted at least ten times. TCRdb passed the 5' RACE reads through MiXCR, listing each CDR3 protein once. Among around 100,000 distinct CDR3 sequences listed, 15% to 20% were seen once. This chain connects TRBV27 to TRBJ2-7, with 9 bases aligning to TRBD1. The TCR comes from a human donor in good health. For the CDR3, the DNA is TGTGCCAGCAGTCCCGGGACAGGGAGGTTCGAGCAGTACTTC. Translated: CASSPGTGRFEQYF.